Presented here are 30 T cell receptor beta chains from one specimen sequenced in a study of blood T cell repertoires in COVID-19. Profiling relied on immunoSEQ multiplex PCR, and the TCRdb table lists in-frame clones only, not all of them. The sample shows approximately 210,000 clones, just over 90% of them seen only once. Sequencing was carried out using peripheral blood. The receptor set was obtained from a young man with acute or convalescent COVID-19.

V is TRBV30 and J is TRBJ2-7, with TRBD2 identical over 9 bases. The CDR3 has 15 residues. The germline CDR1 and CDR2 sequences are GTSNPN and SVGIG (reference sequence). The trim removed 4 bases at V and 7 bases at J, leaving 14 bases unmatched. CDR3 loop: CAWTLGLAGADEQYF. In DNA form, the CDR3 reads TGTGCCTGGACCCTAGGGTTAGCGGGAGCGGATGAGCAGTACTTC.

A few counts support this clone. The V call is TRBV6-5, the J call TRBJ1-2, with D perhaps TRBD1 (6 bases). Germline V gene lookup returns CDR1 MNHEY and CDR2 SVGAGI. The CDR3 length is 15 residues. V was clipped by 8 bases and J by 2 bases, with 18 bases between them. CDR3 loop: CASSPTGQTNYGYTF. The CDR3 DNA follows: TGTGCCAGCTCCCCCACTGGACAGACCAACTATGGCTACACCTTC.

V usage is TRBV3-1 (or the pseudogene TRBV3-2) and J usage is TRBJ1-2; 12 bases align to TRBD1. The CDR3 covers 15 residues. The V segment lost 5 bases and the J segment 7 bases; nucleotides outside the gene matches: 8. CDR1 is LGHDT and CDR2 is YNNKEL in the germline V gene (reference sequence). The chain's CDR3 is CASSARDRGLGGYTF. DNA for the CDR3: TGTGCCAGCAGCGCCCGGGACAGGGGGCTGGGTGGCTACACCTTC.

The chain uses TRBV15 and TRBJ1-2, with no clear D. The CDR3 covers 16 residues. Germline CDR1 reads LNHNV; CDR2 reads YYDKDF (reference sequence). Trimming stripped 0 bases from V and 8 bases from J, with 19 bases between. This CDR3 is CATSRDRAEHPGGYTF. The CDR3 DNA reads TGTGCCACCAGCAGAGATCGGGCCGAACACCCGGGGGGCTACACCTTC.

The chain joins TRBV5-1 to TRBJ2-7, with D possibly matching TRBD1 (5 bases). Germline V gene lookup returns CDR1 SGHRS and CDR2 YFSETQ. This CDR3 contains 17 residues. V was pared by 4 bases and J by 1 base, with 21 bases between. The CDR3 DNA reads as TGCGCCAGCAGCCCTACCCTCAACTCGCAGGGTTCCTACGAGCAGTACTTC. It codes for CASSPTLNSQGSYEQYF.

This chain connects TRBV11-2 to TRBJ2-3; 11 positions match TRBD2. CDR1 is SGHAT, CDR2 FQNNGV, per germline. The CDR3 is 16 amino acids. With 3 bases clipped from V and 3 bases from J, the junction kept 5 bases outside the gene matches. This CDR3 reads CASSFTSGGYTDTQYF. The CDR3, as DNA: TGTGCCAGCAGCTTTACTAGCGGGGGCTATACAGATACGCAGTATTTT.

This chain connects TRBV19 to TRBJ2-5; 9 nucleotides line up with TRBD1. Germline CDR1 LNHDA, CDR2 SQIVND (reference sequence). Germline trimming cut 8 bases from V and 5 bases from J; bases unmatched to any gene: 6. The length of the CDR3 is 13 residues. The CDR3 DNA sequence: TGTGCCAGTCAAAAGACAGGGGGGGAGACCCAGTACTTC. Encoded protein: CASQKTGGETQYF.

The chain is built from TRBV11-2 and TRBJ2-7; D uncertain. The CDR3 length is 13 residues. With 2 bases removed from V and 3 bases from J, the gap between germline ends came to 8 bases. Germline V gene data show CDR1 as SGHAT and CDR2 as FQNNGV. In nucleotides, the CDR3 is TGTGCCAGCAGCTTATTGTCAGTCTACGAGCAGTACTTC. It specifies CASSLLSVYEQYF.

The chain uses TRBV20-1 and TRBJ1-3; D gene ambiguous. CDR3 length: 11 residues. Between the trimmed V and J ends, which lost 3 bases and 4 bases, there was a span of 4 bases. From germline, CDR1 is DFQATT and CDR2 SNEGSKA (reference sequence). The CDR3 spells CSASLGNTIYF. Written as DNA, the CDR3 is TGCAGTGCTAGTCTGGGAAACACCATATATTTT.

The chain recombines TRBV7-9 with TRBJ1-5; TRBD1 is a possible D gene (6 bases). Germline V gene sequence: CDR1 SEHNR, CDR2 FQNEAQ (reference sequence). Trimming left V 5 bases short and J 4 bases short, with 12 bases between. The CDR3 loop spans 14 amino acids. CDR3 residues: CASSEQGPNQPQHF. CDR3 coding DNA: TGTGCCAGCAGCGAACAGGGTCCAAATCAGCCCCAGCATTTT.

J is TRBJ2-3 and V is TRBV19; 7 positions agree with TRBD1. The germline V gene encodes CDR1 LNHDA and CDR2 SQIVND (reference sequence). The CDR3 is 14 residues long. V dropped 5 bases and J dropped 3; count of bases not matched to a gene: 5. CDR3 coding DNA: TGTGCCAGTAGTGGGTCGGACAGGACAGATACGCAGTATTTT. Translating gives CASSGSDRTDTQYF.

The V call is TRBV7-8, the J call TRBJ1-1; D uncertain. Trimming removed 4 bases from V and 0 bases from J, with 12 bases in between. Germline V lookup: CDR1 SGHVS, CDR2 FQNEAQ. The CDR3 is 15 residues long. Here the CDR3 reads CASSSRGLLNTEAFF. The CDR3 DNA is TGTGCCAGCAGCTCCAGAGGGCTACTGAACACTGAAGCTTTCTTT.

This clone occurred once. V is TRBV14 and J is TRBJ2-7, with D possibly matching TRBD1 (5 bases). The CDR3 covers 16 residues. Germline loops: CDR1 SGHDN, CDR2 FVKESK. Trimming removed 1 base from V and 5 bases from J, with 18 bases in between. Here the CDR3 reads CASSQVTETARNEQYF. In DNA form, the CDR3 reads TGTGCCAGCAGCCAAGTTACTGAGACAGCTCGCAACGAGCAGTACTTC.

Turning to this clone: Different DNA sequences within this sample yield the same CDR3. The V and J genes are TRBV5-1 and TRBJ1-6, with 8 positions matching TRBD1. CDR1 is SGHRS, CDR2 YFSETQ, per germline. The V gene end was trimmed by 4 bases and the J gene end by 6 bases; junction bases not matched to a gene: 3. This CDR3 is 14 amino acids long. CDR3 protein: CASSRDRGNSPLHF. CDR3 sequence (DNA): TGCGCCAGCAGCAGAGACAGGGGTAATTCACCCCTCCACTTT.

The V and J genes are TRBV28 and TRBJ2-7; TRBD1 aligns across 7 bases. The germline gives CDR1 MDHEN, CDR2 SYDVKM. Unmatched junction bases numbered 14, after V lost 3 bases and J lost 3 bases. The CDR3 spans 17 residues. In DNA form, the CDR3 reads TGTGCCAGCAGTTTGGGATTATCTGGGACAGACAACTACGAGCAGTACTTC. Its protein is CASSLGLSGTDNYEQYF.

V is TRBV6-1 and J is TRBJ2-4; 7 bases fit TRBD2. Germline CDR1 and CDR2: MNHNS and SASEGT. The junction had 11 bases not matched to a gene; V was cut back by 3 bases and J by 15 bases. The length of the CDR3 is 13 residues. The CDR3 is CASSEGPGLSRYF. In DNA form, the CDR3 reads TGTGCCAGCAGTGAGGGCCCGGGACTAAGTAGGTACTTC.

V is TRBV28 and J is TRBJ1-5; D is unclear. Trimming removed 7 bases at V and 5 bases at J, with 6 bases between. CDR1 is MDHEN and CDR2 is SYDVKM in the germline V gene. There are 11 residues in the CDR3. The CDR3 is CASTSHQPQHF. In DNA, the CDR3 is TGTGCCAGCACCTCTCATCAGCCCCAGCATTTT.

This sequence joins TRBV2 and TRBJ2-2, with a tentative D call TRBD1 (6 bases). Trimming pared 3 bases from V and 4 bases from J, leaving 12 bases between. Germline V gene lookup returns CDR1 SNHLY and CDR2 FYNNEI. CDR3 length equals 15 residues. The CDR3 bases are TGTGCCAGCAGTGAGGCAGGGGTTAGCACCGGGGAGCTGTTTTTT. Amino acids: CASSEAGVSTGELFF.

V and J are TRBV5-1 and TRBJ2-7; TRBD1 matches at 10 bases. With V trimmed by 0 bases and J by 0 bases, 6 bases remained unmatched. This CDR3 is built from 17 residues. Per the germline V gene, CDR1 is SGHRS and CDR2 is YFSETQ. The CDR3 reads CASSLGDRGSVSYEQYF. As DNA, the CDR3 is TGCGCCAGCAGCTTGGGGGACAGGGGCTCTGTCTCCTACGAGCAGTACTTC.

This clone was detected a few times. The chain is built from TRBV19 and TRBJ2-4; possible D gene TRBD1, 5 bases. V lost 4 bases to trimming and J lost 8 bases, with 18 bases between them. Germline values: CDR1 LNHDA, CDR2 SQIVND (reference sequence). The CDR3 runs 15 residues. The CDR3 sequence: CASSTDMTVADIQYF. The CDR3 nucleotides read TGTGCCAGTAGTACAGACATGACAGTGGCGGACATTCAGTACTTC.

V usage is TRBV27 and J usage is TRBJ1-1; D is unresolved. This CDR3 comprises 13 residues. Germline assignment: CDR1 MNHEY and CDR2 SMNVEV (reference sequence). Trimming shortened V by 4 bases and J by 0 bases, and 6 bases separated the two germline ends. The CDR3 protein is CASSSGMNTEAFF. The CDR3 region has the DNA TGTGCCAGCAGTTCCGGGATGAACACTGAAGCTTTCTTT.

The chain combines TRBV7-9 with TRBJ2-1; D is possibly TRBD1 (6 bases). The CDR3 is 16 residues long. Between the trimmed V and J ends, which lost 1 base and 7 bases, there was a span of 17 bases. Per germline, CDR1 SEHNR and CDR2 FQNEAQ (reference sequence). CDR3 region: CASSLGAGGGFNEQFF. DNA for the CDR3: TGTGCCAGCAGCTTAGGGGCTGGGGGCGGCTTTAATGAGCAGTTCTTC.

The chain uses TRBV5-5 and TRBJ2-3; unclear D gene. The V end was cut by 1 base, the J end by 1 base, with 4 bases between. The CDR3 is 13 amino acids. Germline CDR1 reads SGHKS; CDR2 reads YYEKEE (reference sequence). The CDR3 nucleotides are TGTGCCAGCAGCTTGTTCGGCACAGATACGCAGTATTTT. Residues: CASSLFGTDTQYF.

This rearrangement joins TRBV6-5 to TRBJ2-2, with a tentative D call TRBD2 (5 bases). V gave up 4 bases and J gave up 0 bases, with 12 bases separating them. From germline, CDR1 is MNHEY and CDR2 SVGAGI. The CDR3 has 16 residues. The chain's CDR3 is CASSSLRLSNTGELFF. The CDR3 DNA reads TGTGCCAGCAGTTCCTTAAGACTATCGAACACCGGGGAGCTGTTTTTT.

The chain couples TRBV5-6 to TRBJ2-6; no definite D call. V was pared by 4 bases and J by 4 bases, with 21 bases between. From germline, CDR1 is SGHDT and CDR2 YYEEEE. The CDR3 consists of 18 residues. CDR3 in amino acids: CASSPSSRSTPGANVLTF. Here the CDR3 DNA reads TGTGCCAGCAGCCCGAGTAGCCGAAGTACTCCGGGGGCCAACGTCCTGACTTTC. Looking up the rest from reference TRBV5-6 and TRBJ2-6 gives the full variable domain: DAGVTQSPTHLIKTRGQQVTLRCSPKSGHDTVSWYQQALGQGPQFIFQYYEEEERQRGNFPDRFSGHQFPNYSSELNVNALLLGDSALYLCASSPSSRSTPGANVLTFGAGSRLTVL.

The gene calls are TRBV5-1 and TRBJ1-2, with 7 positions matching TRBD1. The germline V gene has CDR1 SGHRS and CDR2 YFSETQ. Trimming removed 0 bases from V and 8 bases from J; junction bases left unmatched: 10. The CDR3 runs to 15 residues. CDR3: CASSLEGRGEDGYTF. The CDR3 bases are TGCGCCAGCAGCTTGGAAGGCAGGGGGGAGGACGGCTACACCTTC.

For the CDR3, the DNA is TGTGCCTGTTATGAGGGCCCTACCTCGGGCAATCAGCCCCAGCATTTT. Protein sequence: CACYEGPTSGNQPQHF. The rearrangement uses TRBV30 and TRBJ1-5; D is unresolved. V shed 6 bases and J shed 2 bases, with 20 bases lying between them. The CDR3 is 16 residues long. Germline-derived CDR1 and CDR2 are GTSNPN and SVGIG (reference sequence).

The rearrangement uses TRBV7-2 and TRBJ1-3; D gene uncertain. The CDR3 is made up of 16 amino acids. Trimming took 5 bases from V and 0 from J, leaving 14 bases between them. Germline lookup yields CDR1 SGHTA and CDR2 FQGNSA. The CDR3 is CASSTSGTGSGNTIYF. CDR3 coding DNA: TGTGCCAGCAGCACATCAGGAACTGGCTCTGGAAACACCATATATTTT.

The chain employs TRBV11-3 and TRBJ1-1; no clear D gene. The CDR3 consists of 15 residues. Trimming took 0 bases from V and 1 from J, leaving 9 bases between them. CDR1 is SGHNT, CDR2 YENEEA, per germline. CDR3 nucleotide sequence: TGTGCCAGCAGCTTAGAGGGCAGCCAGAACACTGAAGCTTTCTTT. Its protein product is CASSLEGSQNTEAFF.

J is TRBJ1-6 and V is TRBV5-8, with D possibly being TRBD1 (6 bases). Trimming stripped 5 bases from V and 14 bases from J, with 11 bases between. Germline assignment: CDR1 SGHTS and CDR2 YDEGEE. This CDR3 has 11 amino acids. The CDR3 loop reads CASSPRGALHF. The CDR3 DNA sequence: TGTGCCAGCAGTCCCAGGGGAGCCCTCCACTTT. The variable domain in full, with the rest retrieved from reference TRBV5-8 and TRBJ1-6, is EAGVTQSPTHLIKTRGQQATLRCSPISGHTSVYWYQQALGLGLQFLLWYDEGEERNRGNFPPRFSGRQFPNYSSELNVNALELEDSALYLCASSPRGALHFGNGTRLTVT.